The TCR beta chain described here comes from a study of T cells in Graves' hyperthyroidism and ophthalmopathy. At least ten counts were recorded for this clonotype. The investigators amplified TCR beta CDR3 regions from RNA transcripts. With the HTBI primer set, the TCR CDR3 went through a first round of RT-PCR. TCRdb reprocessed the multiplex PCR reads via MiXCR and lists one record per CDR3 protein. The sample lists some 350,000 distinct CDR3 sequences, roughly an eighth occurring once. The CDR3 consists of 20 residues. Germline assignment: CDR1 SGHAT and CDR2 FQNNGV. Trimming cost V 6 bases and J 3 bases, with 32 bases left between them.

The chain uses TRBV11-2 and TRBJ1-1, with D perhaps TRBD1 (6 bases). The sequenced sample was blood. This receptor was taken from a woman aged 35 to 49 with Graves' ophthalmopathy. The CDR3 loop is CASRPGRGGRSYTMDTEAFF. DNA of the CDR3: TGTGCCAGCAGACCCGGACGGGGGGGCCGATCATATACGATGGACACTGAAGCTTTCTTT.